This T cell receptor (beta chain) was captured in a study of T-cell reconstitution after alpha-beta-depleted transplantation in children. Unique molecular identifiers were incorporated into the prepared TCRbeta library. TCRdb reanalysed the PCR reads using MiXCR and keeps one entry per CDR3 protein. The data show about 400,000 distinct CDR3 sequences, with around 21% seen just once and less than 4.5% held by the top ten. Germline-derived CDR1 and CDR2 are MNHNS and SASEGT. With 4 bases clipped from V and 3 bases from J, the junction kept 2 bases outside the gene matches. This CDR3 comprises 15 residues.

This receptor was obtained from a human donor who donated a stem cell graft to a child with acute myeloid leukemia. The specimen was PBMCs from the stem cell graft donor, collected from the stem cell graft. The V gene is TRBV6-1, the J gene TRBJ2-2, with 10 bases identical to TRBD1. Here the CDR3 reads CASSAGTGDTGELFF. CDR3 in DNA: TGTGCCAGCAGTGCCGGGACAGGGGACACCGGGGAGCTGTTTTTT.